The 27 T cell receptor beta chains below come from one sample, sequenced in a study of CD8 T cells in Susac syndrome. The RNA input was roughly 0.45 to 1 ug, and it was reverse transcribed with random hexamers. Each CDR3 protein is one row after TCRdb ran MiXCR on the immunoSEQ multiplex PCR reads. The sample has approximately 190,000 distinct CDR3 sequences, 90% to 95% seen once. Source material: CD4+ T cells from PBMCs. Receptor source: a human donor in good health.

J is TRBJ1-1 and V is TRBV29-1; tentative D call: TRBD1 (6 bases). The germline V gene has CDR1 SQVTM and CDR2 ANQGSEA. With 6 bases removed from V and 0 bases from J, the gap between germline ends came to 17 bases. The CDR3 covers 15 residues. The CDR3 DNA is TGCAGCGTCCCGGGGGGACAAACTATGAACACTGAAGCTTTCTTT. Amino acid sequence: CSVPGGQTMNTEAFF.

This sequence joins TRBV7-2 and TRBJ1-1; D ambiguous. Germline assignment: CDR1 SGHTA and CDR2 FQGNSA. Trimming stripped 4 bases from V and 3 bases from J, with 9 bases between. The CDR3 extends over 13 amino acids. CDR3 amino acids: CASSSRWDTEAFF. The CDR3 nucleotides read TGTGCCAGCAGCTCCCGGTGGGACACTGAAGCTTTCTTT. Drawing the rest from reference TRBV7-2 and TRBJ1-1, the complete variable domain is GAGVSQSPSNKVTEKGKDVELRCDPISGHTALYWYRQSLGQGLEFLIYFQGNSAPDKSGLPSDRFSAERTGGSVSTLTIQRTQQEDSAVYLCASSSRWDTEAFFGQGTRLTVV.

The rearrangement links TRBV5-1 to TRBJ2-5; a possible D gene is TRBD2 (6 bases). V was clipped by 1 base and J by 5 bases, with 12 bases between them. In germline, CDR1 is SGHRS, CDR2 YFSETQ. This CDR3 is 14 amino acids long. CDR3 DNA: TGCGCCAGCAGCTTGAACGGGGGACCGGAGACCCAGTACTTC. Translated: CASSLNGGPETQYF.

This sequence joins TRBV2 and TRBJ2-1; maybe TRBD2 (7 bases). Germline CDR1 SNHLY, CDR2 FYNNEI. Trimming cost V 7 bases and J 2 bases, with 18 bases left between them. CDR3 length: 16 residues. The CDR3: CASTPRRGGTYNEQFF. DNA of the CDR3: TGTGCCAGCACCCCTAGAAGGGGGGGGACCTACAATGAGCAGTTCTTC.

The J gene is TRBJ1-1, the V gene TRBV4-2; possibly TRBD1 for D (5 bases). Germline V gene sequence: CDR1 LGHNA, CDR2 YNFKEQ. V lost 1 base to trimming and J lost 0 bases, with 6 bases between them. CDR3 length equals 14 residues. The CDR3 reads CASSQGDLNTEAFF. The CDR3 DNA is TGTGCCAGCAGCCAAGGGGACTTGAACACTGAAGCTTTCTTT.

This clonotype was observed a few times. The chain links TRBV11-1 to TRBJ2-3; 8 nucleotides agree with TRBD2. Germline loops: CDR1 SGHAT, CDR2 FQDESV (reference sequence). This CDR3 comprises 12 residues. J was trimmed by 11 bases and V by 2 bases; bases with no gene match: 3. This CDR3 reads CASSLKLAEQYF. CDR3 in DNA: TGTGCCAGCAGCTTAAAACTAGCGGAGCAGTATTTT.

This clonotype has more than one count but fewer than ten. The chain has TRBV4-2 and TRBJ2-2; 8 bases are shared with TRBD2. This CDR3 spans 15 amino acids. V lost 7 bases to trimming and J lost 7 bases; unmatched junction nucleotides: 11. Germline V gives CDR1 LGHNA, CDR2 YNFKEQ. CDR3 protein: CASKDSGGGFGELFF. CDR3 DNA: TGTGCCAGCAAGGATTCGGGGGGGGGATTCGGGGAGCTGTTTTTT.

This clonotype was observed once. The rearrangement links TRBV27 to TRBJ2-2, with 8 bases lining up with TRBD2. V gave up 6 bases and J gave up 4 bases; unmatched junction bases: 10. The CDR3 is 16 amino acids. The germline gives CDR1 MNHEY, CDR2 SMNVEV (reference sequence). The chain's CDR3 is CASSGPAGVPTGELFF. CDR3 sequence (DNA): TGTGCCAGCAGCGGTCCAGCGGGGGTCCCCACCGGGGAGCTGTTTTTT.

V usage is TRBV5-1 and J usage is TRBJ2-2; no definite D call. This CDR3 is 14 amino acids long. V dropped 0 bases and J dropped 3 bases, with 6 bases sitting between them. Per the germline V gene, CDR1 is SGHRS and CDR2 is YFSETQ. CDR3 nucleotides: TGCGCCAGCAGCTTGGACCCTCACACCGGGGAGCTGTTTTTT. It codes for CASSLDPHTGELFF. Full variable domain (missing parts from reference TRBV5-1 and TRBJ2-2): KAGVTQTPRYLIKTRGQQVTLSCSPISGHRSVSWYQQTPGQGLQFLFEYFSETQRNKGNFPGRFSGRQFSNSRSEMNVSTLELGDSALYLCASSLDPHTGELFFGEGSRLTVL.

The chain carries TRBV4-1 and TRBJ1-6; D gene uncertain. The CDR3 has 16 amino acids. Looked up from germline, CDR1 is MGHRA and CDR2 is YSYEKL. Trimming stripped 3 bases from V and 5 bases from J, with 14 bases between. The CDR3 region has the DNA TGCGCCAGCAGCCAGGGGTGGGAGGTTGATAATTCACCCCTCCACTTT. Translating gives CASSQGWEVDNSPLHF.

The chain carries TRBV7-3 and TRBJ2-5; 7 positions agree with TRBD1. V trimming: 5 bases; J trimming: 7 bases; junction bases outside the gene matches: 7. Germline lookup yields CDR1 SGHTA and CDR2 FQGTGA. The CDR3 has 13 residues. The CDR3 protein is CASSKDRMGTQYF. The DNA for the CDR3 is TGTGCCAGCAGCAAGGACAGGATGGGGACCCAGTACTTC.

This chain joins TRBV20-1 and TRBJ2-5, with 11 bases matching TRBD2. The CDR3 extends over 15 amino acids. J lost 5 bases, V lost 3 bases, and 8 bases had no gene match. Germline CDR1 is DFQATT and CDR2 is SNEGSKA (reference sequence). The CDR3 sequence is CSASWSSGGIETQYF. CDR3 DNA: TGCAGTGCTAGCTGGTCTAGCGGGGGGATTGAGACCCAGTACTTC.

This rearrangement joins TRBV3-1 to TRBJ2-2; D unclear. This CDR3 has 13 amino acids. The germline CDR1 and CDR2 sequences are LGHDT and YNNKEL (reference sequence). Between the trimmed V and J ends, which lost 2 bases and 8 bases, there was a span of 9 bases. CDR3 loop: CASSQRPEGELFF. The CDR3, as DNA: TGTGCCAGCAGCCAAAGGCCTGAGGGGGAGCTGTTTTTT.

This chain joins TRBV7-2 and TRBJ1-3; weak D call: TRBD1 (5 bases). Per germline, CDR1 SGHTA and CDR2 FQGNSA. V shed 0 bases and J shed 9 bases, with 21 bases lying between them. The CDR3 spans 17 residues. For the CDR3, the DNA is TGTGCCAGCAGCTTAGCGAGATCCGCGAGGGGAAGATTCACCATATATTTT. Translation gives CASSLARSARGRFTIYF.

V gene TRBV20-1 combines with J gene TRBJ1-2; D not resolved. With 3 bases removed from V and 4 bases from J, the gap between germline ends came to 9 bases. The CDR3 is 12 residues long. Per the germline V gene, CDR1 is DFQATT and CDR2 is SNEGSKA (reference sequence). CDR3 loop: CSASGRLYGYTF. The CDR3 DNA reads TGCAGTGCTAGTGGGCGTCTCTATGGCTACACCTTC.

This chain connects TRBV6-5 to TRBJ2-1, with D possibly TRBD2 on 7 matching bases. In germline, CDR1 is MNHEY, CDR2 SVGAGI. Deletions cut 1 base from V and 7 bases from J, with 17 bases between. The CDR3 is 16 residues long. The CDR3 nucleotides are TGTGCCAGCAGTTACTTAGGGCGGGGGCCGGGGAATGAGCAGTTCTTC. Translating it yields CASSYLGRGPGNEQFF.

The chain employs TRBV19 and TRBJ2-6; D unresolved. V was clipped by 5 bases and J by 0 bases, with 8 bases between them. Germline V lookup: CDR1 LNHDA, CDR2 SQIVND (reference sequence). The CDR3 spans 15 residues. The CDR3 bases are TGTGCCAGTAGTGTAAAGAGCTCTGGGGCCAACGTCCTGACTTTC. This sequence encodes CASSVKSSGANVLTF.

This chain links TRBV28 with TRBJ2-3; TRBD2 agrees at 10 bases. CDR3 length: 16 amino acids. The V gene end was trimmed by 6 bases and the J gene end by 1 base; junction bases not matched to a gene: 7. Germline lookup yields CDR1 MDHEN and CDR2 SYDVKM. The CDR3 bases are TGTGCCAGCAGCCGGGTAGCGGGGGGACGCACAGATACGCAGTATTTT. Its translation: CASSRVAGGRTDTQYF. The complete variable domain, with remaining parts taken from reference TRBV28 and TRBJ2-3, reads DVKVTQSSRYLVKRTGEKVFLECVQDMDHENMFWYRQDPGLGLRLIYFSYDVKMKEKGDIPEGYSVSREKKERFSLILESASTNQTSMYLCASSRVAGGRTDTQYFGPGTRLTVL.

The V call is TRBV28, the J call TRBJ2-7; D not resolved. The germline CDR1 and CDR2 sequences are MDHEN and SYDVKM. Deletions cut 4 bases from V and 3 bases from J, with 7 bases between. The length of the CDR3 is 12 residues. The CDR3 sequence is CASSSSHYEQYF. CDR3 in DNA: TGTGCCAGCAGTTCGAGTCACTACGAGCAGTACTTC.

V is TRBV3-1 and J is TRBJ2-2; 11 nucleotides agree with TRBD1. This CDR3 spans 17 amino acids. Germline-derived CDR1 and CDR2 are LGHDT and YNNKEL (reference sequence). Germline trimming cut 1 base from V and 6 bases from J; bases unmatched to any gene: 7. This CDR3 reads CASSQATPGQGAGELFF. In DNA, the CDR3 is TGTGCCAGCAGCCAAGCAACTCCGGGACAGGGGGCCGGGGAGCTGTTTTTT.

CDR3 sequence reads: CASRKDPANTEAFF. Here the CDR3 DNA reads TGTGCCAGCAGGAAAGACCCCGCGAACACTGAAGCTTTCTTT. V gene TRBV6-5 combines with J gene TRBJ1-1; D not certain. Germline V CDR1 and CDR2: MNHEY, SVGAGI. V gave up 6 bases and J gave up 1 base, with 12 bases separating them. The CDR3 sequence is 14 residues long.

The V and J genes are TRBV13 and TRBJ2-2; 10 nucleotides agree with TRBD2. CDR1 is PRHDT and CDR2 is FYEKMQ in the germline V gene (reference sequence). V gave up 5 bases and J gave up 3 bases; unmatched junction bases: 6. The CDR3 covers 16 residues. CDR3: CASSGRTSGDTGELFF. Written as DNA, the CDR3 is TGTGCCAGCAGCGGCCGGACTAGCGGAGACACCGGGGAGCTGTTTTTT.

This chain uses TRBV11-2 with TRBJ2-5; tentatively, D is TRBD2 (6 bases). Per the germline V gene, CDR1 is SGHAT and CDR2 is FQNNGV. The V end lost 1 base, the J end lost 1 base, and 13 bases lay between the germline ends. CDR3 length equals 16 residues. Here the CDR3 reads CASSLAGRLGQETQYF. In DNA, the CDR3 is TGTGCCAGCAGCTTAGCAGGCCGACTAGGCCAAGAGACCCAGTACTTC.

This chain links TRBV3-1 with TRBJ1-2; D not resolved. Trimming took off 3 bases at V and 4 bases at J, with 9 bases between the two ends. From germline, CDR1 is LGHDT and CDR2 YNNKEL (reference sequence). The CDR3 consists of 13 residues. Here the CDR3 reads CASSQGPGYGYTF. The CDR3, as DNA: TGTGCCAGCAGCCAGGGCCCGGGCTATGGCTACACCTTC.

V gene TRBV12-3 or TRBV12-4 combines with J gene TRBJ2-7; D unclear. This CDR3 contains 12 residues. Between the trimmed V and J ends, which lost 6 bases and 3 bases, there was a span of 9 bases. CDR3 region: CASSSWGYEQYF. For the CDR3, the DNA is TGTGCCAGCAGCTCTTGGGGCTACGAGCAGTACTTC.

J is TRBJ2-7 and V is TRBV7-9, with 7 nucleotides matching TRBD1. Germline V gene sequence: CDR1 SEHNR, CDR2 FQNEAQ (reference sequence). J was trimmed by 6 bases and V by 0 bases; bases with no gene match: 2. The CDR3 consists of 13 residues. The CDR3 DNA is TGTGCCAGCAGCTTAGCGGGACAGTCCGAGCAGTACGTC. Residues: CASSLAGQSEQYV.

The chain carries TRBV3-1 and TRBJ2-1; TRBD2 agrees at 7 bases. The CDR3 extends over 15 amino acids. Germline values: CDR1 LGHDT, CDR2 YNNKEL (reference sequence). After removal of 3 bases from V and 9 bases from J, the junction contained 11 bases not matched to a gene. DNA for the CDR3: TGTGCCAGCAGCCAGGCCCGGGCCCCGGGGGGTGAGCAGTTCTTC. Encoded protein: CASSQARAPGGEQFF.